The 23 T cell receptor beta chains reported below all come from one sample, sequenced in a study of cytomegalovirus exposure and HLA in healthy donors. TCRdb's table, derived via immunoSEQ multiplex PCR, lists solely in-frame clones and lacks some. The repertoire holds 250,000 to 400,000 clones, with over 75% as singletons. Sequenced sample: PBMCs. These receptor sequences come from a man aged 30 to 39 in good health and CMV-seronegative.

The V and J genes are TRBV19 and TRBJ1-5, with a possible D match to TRBD1 (6 bases). Trimming left V 6 bases short and J 0 bases short, with 12 bases between. Per germline, CDR1 LNHDA and CDR2 SQIVND (reference sequence). The CDR3 sequence is 15 residues long. Here the CDR3 reads CASSIRQVSNQPQHF. CDR3 DNA: TGTGCCAGTAGCATACGACAGGTTAGCAATCAGCCCCAGCATTTT.

The chain combines TRBV5-6 with TRBJ1-5; D is unclear. The V end was cut by 0 bases, the J end by 3 bases, with 7 bases between. This CDR3 has 14 amino acids. CDR1 and CDR2 from the germline V gene are SGHDT and YYEEEE. In DNA form, the CDR3 reads TGTGCCAGCAGCTTGGGACAATTCAATCAGCCCCAGCATTTT. Translation gives CASSLGQFNQPQHF.

The chain recombines TRBV6-4 with TRBJ1-1; no reliable D call. V was pared by 4 bases and J by 4 bases, with 13 bases between. The germline gives CDR1 MRHNA, CDR2 SNTAGT. The CDR3 covers 14 residues. The CDR3 DNA reads as TGTGCCAGCAGTGCGGTAGCGGGGTTCACTGAAGCTTTCTTT. Translated, it gives CASSAVAGFTEAFF.

The rearrangement links TRBV5-1 to TRBJ1-1; TRBD1 aligns across 7 bases. Germline CDR1 is SGHRS and CDR2 is YFSETQ. The CDR3 runs to 15 residues. V gave up 0 bases and J gave up 1 base; unmatched junction bases: 3. CDR3 loop: CASSLGRGWNTEAFF. DNA for the CDR3: TGCGCCAGCAGCTTGGGCAGGGGGTGGAACACTGAAGCTTTCTTT.

This clone is a singleton in its sample. The genes are TRBV12-5 and TRBJ1-3; 7 bases fit TRBD1. The CDR3 is 17 amino acids. CDR1 LGHNT and CDR2 FRNRAP come from the germline V gene. The trim removed 1 base at V and 2 bases at J, leaving 8 bases unmatched. For the CDR3, the DNA is TGTGCTAGTGGTTTGGGCCACACAGGGGCCGCTGGAAACACCATATATTTT. Protein sequence: CASGLGHTGAAGNTIYF. The entire variable domain, with the rest obtained from reference TRBV12-5 and TRBJ1-3, is as follows: DARVTQTPRHKVTEMGQEVTMRCQPILGHNTVFWYRQTMMQGLELLAYFRNRAPLDDSGMPKDRFSAEMPDATLATLKIQPSEPRDSAVYFCASGLGHTGAAGNTIYFGEGSWLTVV.

This CDR3 is CASSYFPSLNTEAFF. The CDR3 nucleotides read TGTGCCAGCAGTTACTTTCCTAGCTTGAACACTGAAGCTTTCTTT. The chain links TRBV6-5 to TRBJ1-1; D is ambiguous. The germline V and J ends were trimmed by 1 base and 0 bases, with 9 bases remaining between them. The CDR3 is made up of 15 amino acids. Germline CDR1 MNHEY, CDR2 SVGAGI.

The rearrangement links TRBV30 to TRBJ1-2, with 11 bases that match TRBD1. This CDR3 is built from 16 residues. V lost 2 bases and J lost 7; bases outside the gene matches: 12. Germline V gene data show CDR1 as GTSNPN and CDR2 as SVGIG (reference sequence). The chain's CDR3 is CAWSRDRGNTAGGYTF. The CDR3 DNA reads as TGTGCCTGGAGTCGGGACAGGGGGAATACGGCGGGTGGCTACACCTTC.

The chain joins TRBV6-1 to TRBJ1-5; 9 bases are a match to TRBD1. This CDR3 has 15 amino acids. V shed 4 bases, J shed 8 bases, and the junction held 9 bases outside the gene matches. Germline-derived CDR1 and CDR2 are MNHNS and SASEGT. DNA of the CDR3: TGTGCCAGCAGTGGGGAAACAGGGGGCTGGAAGCCCCAGCATTTT. Translation: CASSGETGGWKPQHF.

The rearrangement joins TRBV7-9 to TRBJ1-1; D is perhaps TRBD1 (6 bases). Deletions cut 2 bases from V and 1 base from J, with 8 bases between. The CDR3 loop spans 14 amino acids. Germline lookup yields CDR1 SEHNR and CDR2 FQNEAQ (reference sequence). The CDR3 loop reads CASSLWGQNTEAFF. The CDR3, as DNA: TGTGCCAGCAGCTTATGGGGGCAGAACACTGAAGCTTTCTTT.

The chain recombines TRBV7-2 with TRBJ1-1, with 9 positions matching TRBD1. Unmatched junction bases numbered 4, after V lost 4 bases and J lost 4 bases. The CDR3 consists of 14 residues. CDR1 SGHTA and CDR2 FQGNSA come from the germline V gene. CDR3 sequence reads: CASSSNRGLTEAFF. Here the CDR3 DNA reads TGTGCCAGCAGCTCAAACAGGGGGCTCACTGAAGCTTTCTTT.

This rearrangement joins TRBV11-2 to TRBJ1-2; D is possibly TRBD1 (5 bases). CDR1 and CDR2 (germline): SGHAT, FQNNGV. Deletions cut 0 bases from V and 3 bases from J, with 14 bases between. The CDR3 length is 16 residues. CDR3 loop: CASSLDQGAHYYGYTF. The CDR3 bases are TGTGCCAGCAGCTTAGATCAGGGCGCCCACTACTATGGCTACACCTTC.

The chain combines TRBV7-6 with TRBJ2-3; tentative D call: TRBD2 (7 bases). Trimming took 1 base from V and 0 from J, leaving 14 bases between them. The CDR3 totals 17 residues. Germline values: CDR1 SGHVS, CDR2 FNYEAQ. The CDR3 sequence: CASSLDDGGLSTDTQYF. For the CDR3, the DNA is TGTGCCAGCAGCTTAGATGACGGGGGGCTGAGCACAGATACGCAGTATTTT.

V is TRBV6-6 and J is TRBJ2-1, with 12 bases that match TRBD2. The CDR3 is 15 amino acids. The germline gives CDR1 MNHNY, CDR2 SVGAGI (reference sequence). The V gene end was trimmed by 5 bases and the J gene end by 7 bases; junction bases not matched to a gene: 6. The CDR3: CASSPLAGGGNEQFF. In DNA form, the CDR3 reads TGTGCCAGCAGTCCACTAGCGGGGGGCGGTAATGAGCAGTTCTTC.

This sequence joins TRBV11-3 and TRBJ2-2; TRBD1 agrees at 7 bases. CDR1 and CDR2 (germline): SGHNT, YENEEA. Trimming at V came to 3 bases and at J to 2 bases, leaving 3 bases not matched to a gene. CDR3 length: 15 amino acids. CDR3 DNA sequence: TGTGCCAGCAGCTTCCACAGGGGAAACACCGGGGAGCTGTTTTTT. It yields the protein CASSFHRGNTGELFF.

The rearrangement joins TRBV7-8 to TRBJ2-5; D possibly corresponds to TRBD2 (5 bases). With 2 bases removed from V and 0 bases from J, the gap between germline ends came to 10 bases. The germline CDR1 and CDR2 sequences are SGHVS and FQNEAQ. The length of the CDR3 is 15 residues. CDR3 coding DNA: TGTGCCAGCAGCTTACAAGCGGCGTACCAAGAGACCCAGTACTTC. It is translated as CASSLQAAYQETQYF.

The chain employs TRBV5-1 and TRBJ2-7; 11 bases fit TRBD2. The CDR3 has 14 residues. Germline assignment: CDR1 SGHRS and CDR2 YFSETQ. V shed 0 bases, J shed 6 bases, and the junction held 2 bases outside the gene matches. CDR3 sequence: CASSLGTSGGEQYF. CDR3 nucleotide sequence: TGCGCCAGCAGCTTGGGTACTAGCGGGGGCGAGCAGTACTTC.

The J gene is TRBJ1-1, the V gene TRBV5-1; perhaps TRBD1 as D (5 bases). The CDR3 length is 14 residues. V shed 4 bases and J shed 5 bases, with 15 bases lying between them. CDR1 is SGHRS and CDR2 is YFSETQ in the germline V gene. The CDR3 here is CASSLMQGRTEAFF. DNA for the CDR3: TGCGCCAGCAGCCTTATGCAGGGCAGGACTGAAGCTTTCTTT.

This rearrangement joins TRBV13 to TRBJ2-2, with 9 bases identical to TRBD2. Germline trimming cut 4 bases from V and 6 bases from J; bases unmatched to any gene: 15. CDR1 and CDR2 from the germline V gene are PRHDT and FYEKMQ (reference sequence). The CDR3 totals 18 residues. CDR3 DNA sequence: TGTGCCAGCAGCTCGACCTACCTTGGGACTAGCCCCTCCGGGGAGCTGTTTTTT. Encoded protein: CASSSTYLGTSPSGELFF.

The chain links TRBV10-3 to TRBJ2-7; D uncertain. Germline V gives CDR1 ENHRY, CDR2 SYGVKD. Trimming took 4 bases from V and 5 from J, leaving 12 bases between them. The CDR3 runs 13 residues. The CDR3 loop is CAISVYTRDEQYF. CDR3 in DNA: TGTGCCATCAGTGTGTATACCCGGGACGAGCAGTACTTC.

The chain employs TRBV9 and TRBJ2-3, with 8 bases aligning to TRBD1. Trimming took 4 bases from V and 3 from J; bases not matched to a gene: 4. The length of the CDR3 is 14 residues. Germline CDR1 is SGDLS and CDR2 is YYNGEE. The CDR3: CASSPRQGTDTQYF. The CDR3, as DNA: TGTGCCAGCAGCCCTCGACAGGGGACAGATACGCAGTATTTT.

V and J are TRBV19 and TRBJ2-7, with D unresolved. Germline-derived CDR1 and CDR2 are LNHDA and SQIVND (reference sequence). This CDR3 contains 14 residues. V shed 0 bases and J shed 2 bases, with 8 bases lying between them. As DNA, the CDR3 is TGTGCCAGTAGTATAGAAGCAGGTACCTACGAGCAGTACTTC. As protein: CASSIEAGTYEQYF.

The chain links TRBV7-8 to TRBJ2-7; 8 bases fit TRBD2. The V gene's germline CDR1 is SGHVS and CDR2 FQNEAQ. The CDR3 totals 16 residues. With V trimmed by 7 bases and J by 5 bases, 16 bases remained unmatched. CDR3 protein: CASTRERSGGVNEQYF. DNA of the CDR3: TGTGCCAGCACCCGTGAGAGGTCGGGGGGGGTCAACGAGCAGTACTTC.

For this clone: A much larger clone sits a single nucleotide away, making a read error possible. This rearrangement joins TRBV6-1 to TRBJ2-7, with 7 nucleotides matching TRBD1. This CDR3 is built from 15 residues. Unmatched junction bases numbered 4, after V lost 0 bases and J lost 2 bases. Germline lookup yields CDR1 MNHNS and CDR2 SASEGT. The chain's CDR3 is CASSEATGSPYEQYF. The CDR3 bases are TGTGCCAGCAGTGAAGCGACAGGGAGTCCCTACGAGCAGTACTTC.